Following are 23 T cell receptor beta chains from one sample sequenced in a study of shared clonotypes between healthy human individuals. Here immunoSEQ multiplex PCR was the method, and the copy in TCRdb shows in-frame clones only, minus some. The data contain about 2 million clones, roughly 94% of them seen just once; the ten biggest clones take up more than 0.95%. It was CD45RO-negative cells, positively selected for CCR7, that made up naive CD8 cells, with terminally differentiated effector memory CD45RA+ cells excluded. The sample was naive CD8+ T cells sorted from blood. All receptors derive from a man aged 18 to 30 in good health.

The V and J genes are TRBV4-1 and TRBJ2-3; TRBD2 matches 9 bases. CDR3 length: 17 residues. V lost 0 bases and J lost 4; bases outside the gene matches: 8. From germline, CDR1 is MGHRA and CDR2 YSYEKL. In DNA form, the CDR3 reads TGCGCCAGCAGCCAAGATGAAGTCGGGACTAGCCCAGATACGCAGTATTTT. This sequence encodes CASSQDEVGTSPDTQYF.

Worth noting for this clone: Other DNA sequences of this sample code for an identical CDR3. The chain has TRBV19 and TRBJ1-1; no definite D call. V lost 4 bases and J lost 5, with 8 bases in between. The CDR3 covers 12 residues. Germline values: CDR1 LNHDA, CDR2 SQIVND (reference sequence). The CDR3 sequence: CASSTGSTEAFF. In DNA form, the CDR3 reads TGTGCCAGTAGTACGGGTAGTACTGAAGCTTTCTTT.

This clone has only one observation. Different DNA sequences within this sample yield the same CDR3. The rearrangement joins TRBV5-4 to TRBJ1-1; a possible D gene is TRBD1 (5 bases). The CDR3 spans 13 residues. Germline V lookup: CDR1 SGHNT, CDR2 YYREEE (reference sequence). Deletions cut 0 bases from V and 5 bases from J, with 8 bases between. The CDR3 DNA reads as TGTGCCAGCAGCTTGGCGGAGGGGACTGAAGCTTTCTTT. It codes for CASSLAEGTEAFF.

The CDR3 spells CASSSIGGNYGYTF. The CDR3 DNA reads as TGTGCCAGCAGCTCCATCGGGGGAAACTATGGCTACACCTTC. The genes are TRBV9 and TRBJ1-2; weak D call: TRBD1 (5 bases). V lost 4 bases and J 2 bases, leaving 12 bases between the germline ends. This CDR3 contains 14 residues. The V gene's germline CDR1 is SGDLS and CDR2 YYNGEE.

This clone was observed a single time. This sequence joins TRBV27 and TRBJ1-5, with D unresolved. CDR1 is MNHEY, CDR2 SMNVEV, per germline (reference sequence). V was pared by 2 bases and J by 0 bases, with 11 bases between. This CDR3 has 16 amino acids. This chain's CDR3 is CASSLEAPFSNQPQHF. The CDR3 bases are TGTGCCAGCAGTTTAGAGGCCCCTTTTAGCAATCAGCCCCAGCATTTT.

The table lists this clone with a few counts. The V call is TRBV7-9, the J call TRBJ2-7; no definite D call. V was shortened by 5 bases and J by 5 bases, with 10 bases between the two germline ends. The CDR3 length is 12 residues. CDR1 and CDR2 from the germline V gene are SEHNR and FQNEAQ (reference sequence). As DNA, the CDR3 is TGTGCCAGCAGCCCTTTTTCCCACGAGCAGTACTTC. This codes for CASSPFSHEQYF.

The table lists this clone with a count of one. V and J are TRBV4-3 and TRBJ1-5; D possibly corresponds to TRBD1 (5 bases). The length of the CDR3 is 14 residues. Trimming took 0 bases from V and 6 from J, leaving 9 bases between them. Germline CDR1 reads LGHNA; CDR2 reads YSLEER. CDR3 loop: CASSQDRGVQPQHF. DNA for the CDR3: TGCGCCAGCAGCCAAGATAGAGGGGTTCAGCCCCAGCATTTT.

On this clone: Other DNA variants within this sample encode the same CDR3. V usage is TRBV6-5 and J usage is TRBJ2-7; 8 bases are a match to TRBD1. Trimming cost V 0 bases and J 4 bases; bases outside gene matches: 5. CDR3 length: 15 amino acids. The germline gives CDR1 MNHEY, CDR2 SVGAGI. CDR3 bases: TGTGCCAGCAGTTACTCCGGACAGGGAGTATACGAGCAGTACTTC. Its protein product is CASSYSGQGVYEQYF.

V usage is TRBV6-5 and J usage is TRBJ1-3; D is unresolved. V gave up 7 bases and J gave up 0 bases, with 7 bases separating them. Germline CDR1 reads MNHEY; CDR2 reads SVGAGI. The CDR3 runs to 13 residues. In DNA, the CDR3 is TGTGCCAGCACGGGAAGCTCTGGAAACACCATATATTTT. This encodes CASTGSSGNTIYF.

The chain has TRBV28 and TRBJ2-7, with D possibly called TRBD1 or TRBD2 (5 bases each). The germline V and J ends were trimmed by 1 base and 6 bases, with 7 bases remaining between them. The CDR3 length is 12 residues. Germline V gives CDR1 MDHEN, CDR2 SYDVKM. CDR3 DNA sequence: TGTGCCAGCAGTTTATCGGGGACCGAGCAGTACTTC. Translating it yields CASSLSGTEQYF.

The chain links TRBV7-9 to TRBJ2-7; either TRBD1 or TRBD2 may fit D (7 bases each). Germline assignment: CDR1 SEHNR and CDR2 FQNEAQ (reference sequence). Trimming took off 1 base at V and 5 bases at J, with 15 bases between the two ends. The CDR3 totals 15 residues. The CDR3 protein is CASSLVGAGGDEQYF. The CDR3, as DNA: TGTGCCAGCAGCTTAGTAGGTGCAGGGGGGGACGAGCAGTACTTC.

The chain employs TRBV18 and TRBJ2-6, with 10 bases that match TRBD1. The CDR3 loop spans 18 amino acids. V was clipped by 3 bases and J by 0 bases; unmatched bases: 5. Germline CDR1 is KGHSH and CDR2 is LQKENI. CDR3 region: CASSPGQGSNSGANVLTF. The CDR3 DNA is TGTGCCAGCTCACCGGGACAGGGGAGTAACTCTGGGGCCAACGTCCTGACTTTC.

CDR3 sequence reads: CASSGGEGVYDNEQFF. CDR3 nucleotide sequence: TGTGCCAGCAGTGGGGGAGAGGGAGTATATGACAATGAGCAGTTCTTC. The chain recombines TRBV25-1 with TRBJ2-1, with D possibly TRBD2 on 5 matching bases. Trimming left V 4 bases short and J 5 bases short, with 18 bases between. CDR3 length equals 16 residues. CDR1 and CDR2 from the germline V gene are MGHDK and SYGVNS.

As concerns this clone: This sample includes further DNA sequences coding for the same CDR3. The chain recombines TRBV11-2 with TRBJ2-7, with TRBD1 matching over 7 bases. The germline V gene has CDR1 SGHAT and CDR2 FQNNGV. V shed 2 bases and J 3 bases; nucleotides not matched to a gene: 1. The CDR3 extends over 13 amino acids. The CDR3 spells CASSLQGDYEQYF. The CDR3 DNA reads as TGTGCCAGCAGCTTACAGGGGGACTACGAGCAGTACTTC.

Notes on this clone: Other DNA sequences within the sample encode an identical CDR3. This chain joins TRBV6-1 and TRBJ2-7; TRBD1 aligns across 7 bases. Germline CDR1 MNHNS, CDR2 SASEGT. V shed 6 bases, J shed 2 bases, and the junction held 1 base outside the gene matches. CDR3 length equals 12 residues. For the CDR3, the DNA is TGTGCCAGCAGGGACAGGACCTACGAGCAGTACTTC. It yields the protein CASRDRTYEQYF.

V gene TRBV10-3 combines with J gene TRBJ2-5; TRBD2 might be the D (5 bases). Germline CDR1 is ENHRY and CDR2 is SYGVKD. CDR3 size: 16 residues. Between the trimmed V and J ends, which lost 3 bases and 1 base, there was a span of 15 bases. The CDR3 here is CAISDPPGGGQETQYF. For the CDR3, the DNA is TGTGCCATCAGTGACCCCCCCGGTGGAGGCCAAGAGACCCAGTACTTC.

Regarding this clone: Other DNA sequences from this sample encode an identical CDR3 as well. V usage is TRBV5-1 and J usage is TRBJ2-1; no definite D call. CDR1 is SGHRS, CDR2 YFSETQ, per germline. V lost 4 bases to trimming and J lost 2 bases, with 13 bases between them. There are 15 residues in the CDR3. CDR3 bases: TGCGCCAGCAGCCTTTCAACCCCGGCCTACAATGAGCAGTTCTTC. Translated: CASSLSTPAYNEQFF.

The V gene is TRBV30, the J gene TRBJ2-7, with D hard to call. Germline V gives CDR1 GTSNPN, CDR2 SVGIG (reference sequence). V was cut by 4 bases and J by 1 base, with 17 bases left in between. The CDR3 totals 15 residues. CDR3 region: CAWTPPDGPSYEQYF. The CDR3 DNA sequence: TGTGCCTGGACCCCCCCGGACGGTCCTTCCTACGAGCAGTACTTC.

CDR3 bases: TGCGCCAGCAGCCGGCACGGGACAGATTATGGCTACACCTTC. This encodes CASSRHGTDYGYTF. This rearrangement joins TRBV4-1 to TRBJ1-2, with 7 bases identical to TRBD1. Germline CDR1 is MGHRA and CDR2 is YSYEKL. V gave up 4 bases and J gave up 5 bases; unmatched junction bases: 7. The CDR3 totals 14 residues.

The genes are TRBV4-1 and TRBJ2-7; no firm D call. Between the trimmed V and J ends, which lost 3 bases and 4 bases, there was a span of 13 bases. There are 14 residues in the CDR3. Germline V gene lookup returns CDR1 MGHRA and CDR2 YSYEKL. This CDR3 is CASSHRVGQYEQYF. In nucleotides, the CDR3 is TGCGCCAGCAGCCATCGGGTTGGGCAGTACGAGCAGTACTTC.

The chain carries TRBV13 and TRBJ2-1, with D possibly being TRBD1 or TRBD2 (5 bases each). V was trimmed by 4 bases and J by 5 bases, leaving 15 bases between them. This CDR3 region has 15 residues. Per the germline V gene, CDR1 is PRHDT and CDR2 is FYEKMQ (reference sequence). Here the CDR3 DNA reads TGTGCCAGCAGCTCCTCGGGACCGGTTGACAATGAGCAGTTCTTC. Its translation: CASSSSGPVDNEQFF. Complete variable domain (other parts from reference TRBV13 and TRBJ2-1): AAGVIQSPRHLIKEKRETATLKCYPIPRHDTVYWYQQGPGQDPQFLISFYEKMQSDKGSIPDRFSAQQFSDYHSELNMSSLELGDSALYFCASSSSGPVDNEQFFGPGTRLTVL.

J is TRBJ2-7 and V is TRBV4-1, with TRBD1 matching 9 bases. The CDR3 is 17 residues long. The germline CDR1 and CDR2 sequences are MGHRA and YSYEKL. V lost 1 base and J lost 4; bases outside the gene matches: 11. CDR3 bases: TGCGCCAGCAGCCAAGCCCCCGGGACAGGGTACCTTTACGAGCAGTACTTC. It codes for CASSQAPGTGYLYEQYF.

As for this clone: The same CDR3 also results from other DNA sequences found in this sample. In DNA, the CDR3 is TGTGCCAGCAGTTTATCTGGTGAAAAACTGTTTTTT. Its protein product is CASSLSGEKLFF. The chain recombines TRBV27 with TRBJ1-4; unclear D gene. Trimming cost V 0 bases and J 7 bases, with 3 bases left between them. The CDR3 spans 12 residues. Per germline, CDR1 MNHEY and CDR2 SMNVEV (reference sequence). Full variable domain (outside the CDR3, taken from reference TRBV27 and TRBJ1-4): EAQVTQNPRYLITVTGKKLTVTCSQNMNHEYMSWYRQDPGLGLRQIYYSMNVEVTDKGDVPEGYKVSRKEKRNFPLILESPSPNQTSLYFCASSLSGEKLFFGSGTQLSVL.